The clone carrying this TCR beta chain showed up just a few times. V shed 8 bases and J shed 4 bases, with 14 bases lying between them. This CDR3 has 13 amino acids. The V gene's germline CDR1 is ENHRY and CDR2 SYGVKD. The sample comes from a study of identical twins. TCRdb reprocessed the 5' RACE reads via MiXCR and lists one record per CDR3 protein. There are about 520,000 distinct CDR3 sequences in the sample; approximately 22% occur only once, and around 0.9% lies in the top ten. The sample also formed part of further work on T cells expressing NK-cell markers.

Sample: CD4+ T cells sorted from blood. The J gene is TRBJ1-1, the V gene TRBV10-3; TRBD1 is a possible D gene (6 bases). The sequence came from a woman younger than 30 in good health. Here the CDR3 DNA reads TGTGCCATCGGCGGAGGGGGAAGCACTGAAGCTTTCTTT. The encoded protein is CAIGGGGSTEAFF.